This TCR beta chain was found in a study of cytomegalovirus exposure and HLA in healthy donors. The trim removed 2 bases at V and 7 bases at J, leaving 5 bases unmatched. Germline CDR1 LGHNA, CDR2 YSLEER. The CDR3 is 14 amino acids. This clone has just a few counts. Its antigen is still unknown. This CDR3 is also generated by other DNA sequences in the sample. The study ran its PCR with 60 Vbeta and 13 Jbeta primers. TCRdb's copy holds only in-frame clones and misses some; the assay was immunoSEQ multiplex PCR. This table has about 110,000 clones, 76% appearing once. Findings and caveats of the study: A previous analysis found most TCR beta V segments productive roughly 87% or roughly 30% of the time. Some highly shared sequence variants likely arose as a pipeline artifact.

The TCR was taken from a man younger than 45 in good health and CMV-seropositive. The J gene is TRBJ2-7, the V gene TRBV4-3, with TRBD2 matching over 10 bases. The sample consisted of PBMCs. CDR3 sequence: CASSQTSGVGEQYF. CDR3 bases: TGCGCCAGCAGCCAAACTAGCGGGGTGGGGGAGCAGTACTTC.